This T cell receptor (beta chain) stems from a study of T cell changes during pregnancy in multiple sclerosis. V gave up 6 bases and J gave up 0 bases, with 12 bases separating them. The CDR3 is 15 amino acids. Germline assignment: CDR1 MNHEY and CDR2 SVGAGI. Sequencing was performed with immunoSEQ multiplex PCR; in TCRdb, only in-frame clones are kept and a portion is missing. Of tens of thousands of clones listed, approximately 87% were seen once; the top ten hold 9.5%. The sequencing here drew on peripheral blood, taken after pregnancy. This chain connects TRBV6-5 to TRBJ1-3; perhaps TRBD1 as D (6 bases). This sequence originates from a female donor in good health, enrolled as a control in a pregnancy study. The DNA of the CDR3 is TGTGCCAGCAGCCGGGGGGCTAGCTCTGGAAACACCATATATTTT. Protein product: CASSRGASSGNTIYF.